This T cell receptor (beta chain) emerged from a study of beta chain features in type 1 diabetes. The study reverse transcribed the entire isolated RNA, so it sequenced expressed TCRB transcripts. Profiling relied on immunoSEQ multiplex PCR, and the TCRdb table lists in-frame clones only, not all of them. The sample has almost 250,000 clones; around an eighth are singletons. The CDR3 has 14 residues. The V gene's germline CDR1 is PRHDT and CDR2 FYEKMQ (reference sequence). V lost 4 bases and J lost 1, with 10 bases in between. What was sequenced was naive CD4+ T cells from blood. This receptor was taken from a woman in her thirties or forties in good health. J is TRBJ1-1 and V is TRBV13; no clear D gene. DNA of the CDR3: TGTGCCAGCAGCTCACCTTCACAGAACACTGAAGCTTTCTTT. This gives the protein CASSSPSQNTEAFF.